This T cell receptor beta chain came from a study of OX40 agonist ivuxolimab in advanced cancers. Study-level background: The mean age was approximately 60 years, ranging from 23 to 79, with approximately 85% of participants male.

The CDR3 length is 16 residues. Germline lookup yields CDR1 SGHTA and CDR2 FQGNSA. V lost 3 bases and J 3 bases, leaving 15 bases between the germline ends. Libraries were prepared by immunoSEQ multiplex PCR; TCRdb keeps only in-frame clonotypes and omits some of them. The sample lists some 44,000 clones, 86% occurring once. It was autoimmune disease history or systemic immunosuppression that excluded patients. The material was CD4+ or CD8+ T cells sorted from blood, obtained in a trial of the OX40 agonist ivuxolimab. The rearrangement joins TRBV7-2 to TRBJ2-1; tentatively, D is TRBD1 (5 bases). The TCR comes from an adult with an advanced solid tumor such as melanoma, head and neck, liver or kidney cancer. The CDR3 DNA is TGTGCCAGCAGCTTTTTGGGGCCCTCCTACTACAATGAGCAGTTCTTC. Its translation: CASSFLGPSYYNEQFF.